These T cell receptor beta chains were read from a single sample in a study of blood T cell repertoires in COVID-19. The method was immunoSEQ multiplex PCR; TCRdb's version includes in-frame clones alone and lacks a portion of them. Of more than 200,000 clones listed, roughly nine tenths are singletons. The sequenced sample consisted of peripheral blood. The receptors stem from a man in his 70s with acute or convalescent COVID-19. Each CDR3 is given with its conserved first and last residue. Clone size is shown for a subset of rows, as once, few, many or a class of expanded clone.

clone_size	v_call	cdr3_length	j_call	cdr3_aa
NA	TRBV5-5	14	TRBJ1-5	CASSQGTVGQPQHF
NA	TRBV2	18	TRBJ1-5	CASSDPKTGLSRNQPQHF
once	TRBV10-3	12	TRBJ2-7	CATWTGGYEQYF
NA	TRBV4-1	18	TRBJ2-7	CASSQDVAGGTLRYEQYF
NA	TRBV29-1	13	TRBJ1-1	CSVAVGPNTEAFF
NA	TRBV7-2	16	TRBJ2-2	CASSPHGGTNTGELFF
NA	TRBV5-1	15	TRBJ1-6	CASSPDSSYNSPLHF
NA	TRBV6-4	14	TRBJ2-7	CASSHRPEGAEGYF
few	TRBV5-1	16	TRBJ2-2	CASSLLTSGYTGELFF
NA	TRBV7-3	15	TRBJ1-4	CASSLFGTPNEKLFF
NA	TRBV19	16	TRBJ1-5	CASSGPGTGGNQPQHF
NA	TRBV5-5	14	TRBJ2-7	CASSLTETFYEQYF
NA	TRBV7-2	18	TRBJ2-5	CASSLVWGGRPREETQYF
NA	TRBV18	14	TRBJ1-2	CASSPSGTPSGYTF
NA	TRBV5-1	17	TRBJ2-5	CASSLEGTDFDQETQYF
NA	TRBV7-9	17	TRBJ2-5	CASSLAGPGQGLETQYF
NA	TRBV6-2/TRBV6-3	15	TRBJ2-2	CASSSDRVGTGELFF
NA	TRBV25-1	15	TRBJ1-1	CASSDPGTGRAEAFF
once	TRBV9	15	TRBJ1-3	CASSVTAGGGNTIYF
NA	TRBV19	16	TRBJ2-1	CASSIAGGTVYNEQFF
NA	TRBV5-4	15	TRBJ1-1	CASSSLLGGNTEAFF
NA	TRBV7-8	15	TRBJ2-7	CASSPPAGGYNEQYF
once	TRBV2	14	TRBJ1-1	CASTLGQLNTEAFF
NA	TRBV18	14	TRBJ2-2	CASSPETGAGELFF
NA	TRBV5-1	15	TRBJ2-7	CASSAGQGPPYEQYF
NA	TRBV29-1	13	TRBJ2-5	CSVGGTVGETQYF
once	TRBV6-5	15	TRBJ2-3	CASSYSGTPADTQYF
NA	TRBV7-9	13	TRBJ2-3	CASSPGGTDTQYF
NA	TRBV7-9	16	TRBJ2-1	CASSLAPSGSDNEQFF
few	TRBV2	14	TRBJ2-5	CASRVGTNQETQYF
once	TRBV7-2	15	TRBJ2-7	CASSLVSGEGYEQYF
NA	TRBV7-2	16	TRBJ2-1	CASSLRSLQGGHEQFF
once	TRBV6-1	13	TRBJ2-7	CASSEGVRREQYF
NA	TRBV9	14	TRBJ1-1	CASSVGEVNTEAFF
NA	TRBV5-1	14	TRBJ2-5	CASSNGTSQETQYF
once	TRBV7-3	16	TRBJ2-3	CASSLRASGRTDTQYF
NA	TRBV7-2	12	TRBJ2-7	CASSLQVYEQYF
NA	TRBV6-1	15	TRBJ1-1	CASSEVGLEVTEAFF
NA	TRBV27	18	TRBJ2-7	CASSPGLAGEIGVGEQYF
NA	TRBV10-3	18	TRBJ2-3	CAISESTIAGARTDTQYF
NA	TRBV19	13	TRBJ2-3	CAVGDYRVDTQYF
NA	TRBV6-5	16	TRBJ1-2	CASSYSPSDRAWGYTF
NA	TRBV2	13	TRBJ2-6	CASGLAGANVLTF
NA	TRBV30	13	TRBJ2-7	CAWRGQGSYEQYF
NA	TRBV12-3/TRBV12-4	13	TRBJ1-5	CASSLKRNQPQHF
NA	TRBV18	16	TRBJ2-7	CASSPLSGGSSYEQYF
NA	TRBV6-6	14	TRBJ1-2	CASSFESGGYGYTF
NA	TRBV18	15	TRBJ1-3	CASSPVGVIGNTIYF
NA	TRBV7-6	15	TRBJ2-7	CASSLARDSSYEQYF
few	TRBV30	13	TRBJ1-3	CACHRDRPNTIYF
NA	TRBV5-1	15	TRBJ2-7	CASSLEASGVYEQYF